The 4 T cell receptor beta chains below were found in one sample sequenced in a study of blood T cell repertoires in COVID-19. The table came from immunoSEQ multiplex PCR; TCRdb's copy has only in-frame clones and leaves some out. The repertoire holds roughly 80,000 clones, with over 80% as singletons. Sequenced: peripheral blood. The receptors come from a man between 60 and 75 years old with active or convalescent COVID-19.

The gene calls are TRBV10-3 and TRBJ2-1; no firm D call. The V and J ends lost 5 bases and 4 bases respectively, with 9 bases between them. The CDR3 runs 13 residues. Per germline, CDR1 ENHRY and CDR2 SYGVKD. The CDR3 protein is CAISYESYNEQFF. The CDR3 bases are TGTGCCATCAGTTACGAGAGTTACAATGAGCAGTTCTTC.

The J gene is TRBJ1-1, the V gene TRBV7-2, with D maybe TRBD1 (6 bases). The CDR3 contains 13 residues. CDR1 and CDR2 (germline): SGHTA, FQGNSA. The V end was cut by 5 bases, the J end by 3 bases, with 10 bases between. In DNA form, the CDR3 reads TGTGCCAGCAGCCTTGGACAGTACACTGAAGCTTTCTTT. This encodes CASSLGQYTEAFF.

The chain recombines TRBV3-1 (or the pseudogene TRBV3-2) with TRBJ1-4, with 7 bases lining up with TRBD1. Per germline, CDR1 LGHDT and CDR2 YNNKEL (reference sequence). CDR3 length: 16 residues. The ends lost 0 bases at V and 8 bases at J; junction bases unmatched: 9. CDR3 sequence (DNA): TGTGCCAGCAGCCAAGACCAGACAGGGCGTAGGGAAAAACTGTTTTTT. This translates into CASSQDQTGRREKLFF.

The V gene is TRBV12-3 or TRBV12-4, the J gene TRBJ2-7; 7 nucleotides line up with TRBD1. This CDR3 comprises 12 residues. J gave up 3 bases and V 6 bases, and 2 bases lay outside the gene matches. Here the CDR3 DNA reads TGTGCCAGCAGCGGGGACAGCTACGAGCAGTACTTC. Its translation: CASSGDSYEQYF.